This TCR beta chain emerged from a study of cytomegalovirus exposure and HLA in healthy donors. On this clone: Its antigen is undetermined.

The PCR contained 60 Vbeta and 13 Jbeta primers. TCRdb's copy holds only in-frame clones and misses some; the assay was immunoSEQ multiplex PCR. The repertoire has under 200,000 clones, about 80% of them found once; the top ten carry roughly 1.6%. In germline, CDR1 is WNHNN, CDR2 SYGVQD (reference sequence). V lost 0 bases and J lost 1, with 6 bases in between. This CDR3 has 14 amino acids. Findings and caveats of the study: The classifier reportedly diagnosed cytomegalovirus status with high specificity and sensitivity. When analyzed later, a missense DCLRE1C variant was found to be linked to TCR beta V- and J-gene trimming.

The sequence derives from a girl between 5 and 17 years old in good health and CMV-seropositive. Material for sequencing was PBMCs. The chain links TRBV10-1 to TRBJ1-1, with D perhaps matching TRBD1 (5 bases). Here the CDR3 reads CASSESGGNTEAFF. The CDR3 DNA reads TGCGCCAGCAGTGAGTCGGGGGGGAACACTGAAGCTTTCTTT.